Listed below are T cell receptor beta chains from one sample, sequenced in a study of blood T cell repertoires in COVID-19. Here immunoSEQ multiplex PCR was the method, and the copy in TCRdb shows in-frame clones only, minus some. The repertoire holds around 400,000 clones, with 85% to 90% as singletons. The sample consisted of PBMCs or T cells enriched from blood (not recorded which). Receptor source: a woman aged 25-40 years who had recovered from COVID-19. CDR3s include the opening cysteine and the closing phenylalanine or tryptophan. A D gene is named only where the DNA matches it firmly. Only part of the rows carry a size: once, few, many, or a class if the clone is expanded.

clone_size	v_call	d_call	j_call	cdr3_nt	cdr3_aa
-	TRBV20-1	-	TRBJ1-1	TGCAGTGCTAGTTCCCCCGCGGGGACTGAAGCTTTCTTT	CSASSPAGTEAFF
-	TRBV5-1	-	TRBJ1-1	TGCGCCAGCAGCTCTCTAAACAGCCCCAGGAACACTGAAGCTTTCTTT	CASSSLNSPRNTEAFF
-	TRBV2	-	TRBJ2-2	TGTGCCAGCAGTGAAGTGGGACATCGAACCGGGGAGCTGTTTTTT	CASSEVGHRTGELFF
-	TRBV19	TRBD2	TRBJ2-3	TGTGCCAGTAGTATAGATGGACTAGCGGGGGGCACAGATACGCAGTATTTT	CASSIDGLAGGTDTQYF
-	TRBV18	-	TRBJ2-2	TGTGCCAGCTCGGCGGGGAACACCGGGGAGCTGTTTTTT	CASSAGNTGELFF
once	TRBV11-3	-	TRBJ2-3	TGTGCCAGCAGCTCAGGCACAGATACGCAGTATTTT	CASSSGTDTQYF
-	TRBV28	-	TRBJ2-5	TGTGCCAGCAGTCCCGGGGAGACCCAGTACTTC	CASSPGETQYF
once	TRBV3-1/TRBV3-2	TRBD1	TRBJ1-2	TGTGCCAGCAGCCCCAGGGGGAGCTATGGCTACACCTTC	CASSPRGSYGYTF
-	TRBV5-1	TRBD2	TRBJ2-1	TGCGCCAGCAAAGGGACTAGCGGGGTCAATGAGCAGTTCTTC	CASKGTSGVNEQFF
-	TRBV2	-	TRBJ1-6	TGTGCCAGCAGCGGACAAACCGGCAATTCACCCCTCCACTTT	CASSGQTGNSPLHF
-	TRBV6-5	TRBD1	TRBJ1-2	TGTGCCAGCAGGGGGGACAGGGAATCCTATGGCTACACCTTC	CASRGDRESYGYTF
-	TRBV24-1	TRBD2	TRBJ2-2	TGTGCCACCAGTGACCCGGGACTAGCGACCGGGGAGCTGTTTTTT	CATSDPGLATGELFF
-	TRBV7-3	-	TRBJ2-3	TGTGCCAGCAGCCTGCCCGGGTCTAGCACAGATACGCAGTATTTT	CASSLPGSSTDTQYF
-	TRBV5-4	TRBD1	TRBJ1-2	TGTGCCAGCAGCTGGGGGGACAGAAACTATGGCTACACCTTC	CASSWGDRNYGYTF
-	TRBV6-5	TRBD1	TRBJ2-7	TGTGCCAGCAGTCCGGACAGGGGCTACGAGCAGTACTTC	CASSPDRGYEQYF
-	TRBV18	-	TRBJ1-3	TGTGCCAGCTCACCCCAGGTCTCTGGAAACACCATATATTTT	CASSPQVSGNTIYF
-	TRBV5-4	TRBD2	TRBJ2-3	TGTGCCAGCAGCTTCTGGGGGGAGGGCCGGACAGATACGCAGTATTTT	CASSFWGEGRTDTQYF
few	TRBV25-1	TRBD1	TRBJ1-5	TGTGCCAGCAGTTCGACAGGGGGTCCCTCGGGGCAGCCCCAGCATTTT	CASSSTGGPSGQPQHF
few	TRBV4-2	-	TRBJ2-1	TGTGCCAGCACCCAAGGTGGCCCCTCGAGGGACAATGAGCAGTTCTTC	CASTQGGPSRDNEQFF
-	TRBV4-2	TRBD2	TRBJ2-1	TGTGCCAGCAGCCCTCCTGAGCGGGAGGGCAACAATGAGCAGTTCTTC	CASSPPEREGNNEQFF
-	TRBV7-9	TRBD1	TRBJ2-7	TGTGCCAGCAGCGGGACAGAGAACTCCTACGAGCAGTACTTC	CASSGTENSYEQYF
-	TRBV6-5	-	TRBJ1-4	TGTGCCAGCAGTCAGACATCAACTAATGAAAAACTGTTTTTT	CASSQTSTNEKLFF
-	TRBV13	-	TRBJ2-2	TGTGCCAGCAGGGGGGGGCTGGGCACCGGGGAGCTGTTTTTT	CASRGGLGTGELFF
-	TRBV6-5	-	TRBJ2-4	TGTGCCAGCAGTTACAACTCGGGGGACATTCAGTACTTC	CASSYNSGDIQYF
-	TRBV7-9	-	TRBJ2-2	TGTGCCAGCAGCTTAGAGCAATACACCGGGGAGCTGTTTTTT	CASSLEQYTGELFF
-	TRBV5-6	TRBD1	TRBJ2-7	TGTGCCAGCAGCTTGGCGCCAGGGGGATACGAGCAGTACTTC	CASSLAPGGYEQYF
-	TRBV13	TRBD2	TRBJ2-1	TGTGCCAGCAGGGAGCCTTGGCCGACTAGCGGGAGGGGTGAGGAGCAGTTCTTC	CASREPWPTSGRGEEQFF
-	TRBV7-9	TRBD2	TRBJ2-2	TGTGCCAGCAGCAATCCCGGGGGGGCTCTGAACACCGGGGAGCTGTTTTTT	CASSNPGGALNTGELFF
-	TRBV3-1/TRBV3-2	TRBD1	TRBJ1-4	TGTGCCAGCAGTCAGACCGGGACAGGGCCGTTAACTAATGAAAAACTGTTTTTT	CASSQTGTGPLTNEKLFF
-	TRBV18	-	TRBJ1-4	TGTGCCAGCTCGCCCTCCTTCGGCAGCGATGAAAAACTGTTTTTT	CASSPSFGSDEKLFF
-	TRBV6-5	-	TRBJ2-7	TGTGCCAGCAGTCCCAGCGGCGTCTACTACTACGAGCAGTACTTC	CASSPSGVYYYEQYF